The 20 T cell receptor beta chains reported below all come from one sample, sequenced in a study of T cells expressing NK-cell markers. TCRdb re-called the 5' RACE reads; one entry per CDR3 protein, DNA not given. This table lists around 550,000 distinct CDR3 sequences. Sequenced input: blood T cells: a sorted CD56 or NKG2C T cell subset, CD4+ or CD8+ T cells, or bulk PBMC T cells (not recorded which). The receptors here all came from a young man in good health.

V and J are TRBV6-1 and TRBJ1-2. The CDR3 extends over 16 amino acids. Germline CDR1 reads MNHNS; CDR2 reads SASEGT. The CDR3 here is CASKGPSGGINYGYTF.

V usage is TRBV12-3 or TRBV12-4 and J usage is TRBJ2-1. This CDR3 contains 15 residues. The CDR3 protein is CASIVDESSYNEQFF.

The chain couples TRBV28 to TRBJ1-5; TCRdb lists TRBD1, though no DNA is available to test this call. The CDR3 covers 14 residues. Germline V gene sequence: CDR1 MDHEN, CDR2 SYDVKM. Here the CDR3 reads CASSKTQGNQPQHF.

The CDR3 is CASSLPGQALGADTQYF. The rearrangement links TRBV12-3 or TRBV12-4 to TRBJ2-3; TCRdb calls TRBD1, which cannot be checked without DNA. The CDR3 spans 17 residues.

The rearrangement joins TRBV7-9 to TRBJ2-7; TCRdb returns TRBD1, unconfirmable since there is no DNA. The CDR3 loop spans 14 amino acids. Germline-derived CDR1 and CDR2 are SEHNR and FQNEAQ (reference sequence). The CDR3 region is CASSLTGAIDEQYF.

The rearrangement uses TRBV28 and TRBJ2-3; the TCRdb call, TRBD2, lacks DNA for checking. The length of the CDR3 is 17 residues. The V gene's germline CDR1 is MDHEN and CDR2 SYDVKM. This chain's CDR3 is CASSLRAGPGGTDTQYF.

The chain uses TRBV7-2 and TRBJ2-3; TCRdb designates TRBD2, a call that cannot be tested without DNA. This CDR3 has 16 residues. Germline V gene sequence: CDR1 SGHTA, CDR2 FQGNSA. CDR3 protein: CASSLGFSGRPDTQYF.

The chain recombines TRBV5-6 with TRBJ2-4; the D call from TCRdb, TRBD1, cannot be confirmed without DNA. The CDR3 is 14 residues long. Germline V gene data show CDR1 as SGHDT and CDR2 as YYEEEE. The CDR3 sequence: CASSFMSGGDIQYF.

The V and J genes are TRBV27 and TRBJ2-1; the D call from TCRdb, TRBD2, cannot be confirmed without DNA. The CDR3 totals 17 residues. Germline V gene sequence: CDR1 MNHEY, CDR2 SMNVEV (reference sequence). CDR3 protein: CASQLFTASGTSVEQFF.

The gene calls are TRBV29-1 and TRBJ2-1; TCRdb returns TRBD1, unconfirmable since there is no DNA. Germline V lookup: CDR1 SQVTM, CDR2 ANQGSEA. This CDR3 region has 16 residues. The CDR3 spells CSVEKPQGANYNEQFF.

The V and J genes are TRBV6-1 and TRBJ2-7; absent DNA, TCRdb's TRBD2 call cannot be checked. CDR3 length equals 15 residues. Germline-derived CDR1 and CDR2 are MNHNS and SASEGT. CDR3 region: CASRATSGRTYEQYF.

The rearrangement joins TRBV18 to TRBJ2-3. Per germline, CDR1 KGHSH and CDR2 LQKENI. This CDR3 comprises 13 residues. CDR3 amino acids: CASSPSVADTQYF. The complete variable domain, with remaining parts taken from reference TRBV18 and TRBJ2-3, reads NAGVMQNPRHLVRRRGQEARLRCSPMKGHSHVYWYRQLPEEGLKFMVYLQKENIIDESGMPKERFSAEFPKEGPSILRIQQVVRGDSAAYFCASSPSVADTQYFGPGTRLTVL.

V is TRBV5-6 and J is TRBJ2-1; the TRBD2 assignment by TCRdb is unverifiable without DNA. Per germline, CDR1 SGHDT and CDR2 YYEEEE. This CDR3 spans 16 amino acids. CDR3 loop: CASSSRGLAGAREQFF.

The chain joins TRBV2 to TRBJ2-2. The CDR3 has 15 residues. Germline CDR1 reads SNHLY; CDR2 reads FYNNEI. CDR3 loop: CASTRRTSATGELFF.

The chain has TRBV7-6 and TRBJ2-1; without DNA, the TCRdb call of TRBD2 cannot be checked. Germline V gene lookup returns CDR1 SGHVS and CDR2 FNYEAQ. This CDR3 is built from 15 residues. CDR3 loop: CASSQGWRGWDEQFF.

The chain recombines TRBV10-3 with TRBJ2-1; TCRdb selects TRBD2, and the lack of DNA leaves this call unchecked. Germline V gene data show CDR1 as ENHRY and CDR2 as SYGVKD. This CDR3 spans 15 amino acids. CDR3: CAIGLAVSAYNEQFF.

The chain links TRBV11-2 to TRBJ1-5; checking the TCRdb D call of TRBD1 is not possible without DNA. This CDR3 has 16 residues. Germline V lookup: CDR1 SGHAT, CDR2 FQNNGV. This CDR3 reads CASSQGTGPYGQPQHF.

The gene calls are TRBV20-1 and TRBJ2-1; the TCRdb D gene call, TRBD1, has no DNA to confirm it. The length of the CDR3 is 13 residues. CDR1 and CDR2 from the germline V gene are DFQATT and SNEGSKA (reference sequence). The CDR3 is CSAPRRTVNEQFF.

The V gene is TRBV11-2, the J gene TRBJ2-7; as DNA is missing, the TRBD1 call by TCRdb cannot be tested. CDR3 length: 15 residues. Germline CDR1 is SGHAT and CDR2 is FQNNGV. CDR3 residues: CASSQYRGNRNEQYF. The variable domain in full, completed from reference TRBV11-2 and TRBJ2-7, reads EAGVAQSPRYKIIEKRQSVAFWCNPISGHATLYWYQQILGQGPKLLIQFQNNGVVDDSQLPKDRFSAERLKGVDSTLKIQPAKLEDSAVYLCASSQYRGNRNEQYFGPGTRLTVT.

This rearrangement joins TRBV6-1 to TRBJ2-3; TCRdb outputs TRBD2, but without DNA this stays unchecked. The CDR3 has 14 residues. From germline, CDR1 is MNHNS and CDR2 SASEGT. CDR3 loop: CASSSLGRGDTQYF.